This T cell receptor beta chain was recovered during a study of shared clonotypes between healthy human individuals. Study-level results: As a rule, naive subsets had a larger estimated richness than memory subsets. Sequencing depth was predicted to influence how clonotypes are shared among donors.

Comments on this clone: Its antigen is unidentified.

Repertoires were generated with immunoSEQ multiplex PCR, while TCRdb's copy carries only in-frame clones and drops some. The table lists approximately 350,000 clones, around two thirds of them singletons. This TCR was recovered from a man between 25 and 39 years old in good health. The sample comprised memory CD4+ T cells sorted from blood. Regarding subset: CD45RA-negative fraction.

The CDR3 DNA sequence: TGCGCCAGCAGTGAGTCGGGCTCCCAAAACATTCAGTACTTC. The encoded protein is CASSESGSQNIQYF. V is TRBV10-1 and J is TRBJ2-4; no reliable D call. This CDR3 has 14 amino acids. Germline CDR1 and CDR2: WNHNN and SYGVQD (reference sequence). The V end lost 0 bases, the J end lost 5 bases, and 8 bases lay between the germline ends.